These 22 T cell receptor beta chains came from one sample sequenced in a study of shared clonotypes between healthy human individuals. Profiled with immunoSEQ multiplex PCR; TCRdb holds only in-frame clones, not every one. The table includes roughly 2,500,000 clones, approximately 94% detected once. The sample taken for sequencing was naive CD4+ T cells from PBMCs. The subset denotes: CD45RA+ positively selected. These receptors all stem from a man aged 18 to 35 in good health. Some clones in this sample may be carry-over from other donors' samples.

This clone appeared a few times. The genes are TRBV30 and TRBJ1-1, with 8 nucleotides matching TRBD1. V gave up 2 bases and J gave up 3 bases; unmatched junction bases: 2. The CDR3 contains 13 residues. CDR1 GTSNPN and CDR2 SVGIG come from the germline V gene (reference sequence). CDR3: CAWSLTGDTEAFF. For the CDR3, the DNA is TGTGCCTGGAGTTTGACAGGGGACACTGAAGCTTTCTTT.

The chain recombines TRBV9 with TRBJ2-1, with D unresolved. Deletions cut 6 bases from V and 5 bases from J, with 12 bases between. This CDR3 comprises 13 residues. Germline values: CDR1 SGDLS, CDR2 YYNGEE. The CDR3: CASTTTHHNEQFF. In nucleotides, the CDR3 is TGTGCCAGCACAACGACTCACCACAATGAGCAGTTCTTC.

This chain joins TRBV14 and TRBJ1-5; D is undetermined. The CDR3 sequence is 14 residues long. The ends were cut back, 4 bases at V and 5 bases at J, with 12 bases in the middle. Germline CDR1 SGHDN, CDR2 FVKESK. The CDR3 coding sequence is TGTGCCAGCAGCCCGCAAGGGTTGGATCAGCCCCAGCATTTT. Translated, it gives CASSPQGLDQPQHF.

The rearrangement uses TRBV18 and TRBJ1-1; no reliable D call. Germline CDR1 reads KGHSH; CDR2 reads LQKENI. The V end was cut by 3 bases, the J end by 0 bases, with 11 bases between. The CDR3 has 15 amino acids. For the CDR3, the DNA is TGTGCCAGCTCACCGATGAGGGAGCTGAACACTGAAGCTTTCTTT. It translates to CASSPMRELNTEAFF.

J is TRBJ1-3 and V is TRBV9; D unresolved. Germline V gene lookup returns CDR1 SGDLS and CDR2 YYNGEE. The CDR3 extends over 15 amino acids. Trimming stripped 6 bases from V and 3 bases from J, with 16 bases between. The CDR3 DNA reads TGTGCCAGCACACCCACAACGGGAGGTGGAAACACCATATATTTT. Protein product: CASTPTTGGGNTIYF.

The V and J genes are TRBV5-1 and TRBJ1-6; D may be TRBD1 (6 bases). CDR3 size: 15 residues. The germline V gene has CDR1 SGHRS and CDR2 YFSETQ. V was shortened by 1 base and J by 7 bases, with 12 bases between the two germline ends. The CDR3 region has the DNA TGCGCCAGCAGCTTGCCCGGGGGCGAGAATTCACCCCTCCACTTT. Protein sequence: CASSLPGGENSPLHF.

The chain employs TRBV18 and TRBJ2-7; no clear D gene. This CDR3 contains 13 residues. V shed 5 bases and J shed 0 bases, with 8 bases lying between them. From germline, CDR1 is KGHSH and CDR2 LQKENI. For the CDR3, the DNA is TGTGCCAGCTCATCTGCTAGCTCCTACGAGCAGTACTTC. Its translation: CASSSASSYEQYF. Based on the CDR3 plus reference TRBV18 and TRBJ2-7, the full variable domain is NAGVMQNPRHLVRRRGQEARLRCSPMKGHSHVYWYRQLPEEGLKFMVYLQKENIIDESGMPKERFSAEFPKEGPSILRIQQVVRGDSAAYFCASSSASSYEQYFGPGTRLTVT.

The count of this clone is one. This chain links TRBV4-2 with TRBJ2-5; 10 bases are shared with TRBD2. The CDR3 runs to 16 residues. V shed 3 bases, J shed 5 bases, and the junction held 9 bases outside the gene matches. Germline V CDR1 and CDR2: LGHNA, YNFKEQ. Here the CDR3 reads CASSQGASGSYETQYF. CDR3 nucleotides: TGTGCCAGCAGCCAGGGGGCTAGCGGGAGTTACGAGACCCAGTACTTC.

The rearrangement links TRBV19 to TRBJ2-3; D remains ambiguous. The V and J ends lost 6 bases and 3 bases respectively, with 10 bases between them. The CDR3 length is 13 residues. Per germline, CDR1 LNHDA and CDR2 SQIVND (reference sequence). CDR3 region: CASRHPTTDTQYF. Written as DNA, the CDR3 is TGTGCCAGTAGGCACCCGACAACAGATACGCAGTATTTT.

The chain is built from TRBV18 and TRBJ2-7, with 9 bases identical to TRBD1. CDR3 length: 15 amino acids. The junction had 6 bases not matched to a gene; V was cut back by 3 bases and J by 3 bases. Looked up from germline, CDR1 is KGHSH and CDR2 is LQKENI. CDR3 sequence (DNA): TGTGCCAGCTCACCCGGGACAGGGACCAACTACGAGCAGTACTTC. Translation: CASSPGTGTNYEQYF.

The V gene is TRBV28, the J gene TRBJ2-3; D is undetermined. The V and J ends lost 8 bases and 4 bases respectively, with 10 bases between them. The length of the CDR3 is 12 residues. Germline CDR1 and CDR2: MDHEN and SYDVKM. CDR3 nucleotide sequence: TGTGCCAGCTCTCCGGCGTCAGATACGCAGTATTTT. Its translation: CASSPASDTQYF.

Notes on this clone: Additional DNA sequences in this sample encode the identical CDR3. The chain links TRBV4-1 to TRBJ2-7; 7 nucleotides agree with TRBD2. Germline CDR1 reads MGHRA; CDR2 reads YSYEKL. The CDR3 covers 14 residues. With V trimmed by 2 bases and J by 3 bases, 4 bases remained unmatched. The DNA of the CDR3 is TGCGCCAGCAGCCAAAGGCGGGAGTACTACGAGCAGTACTTC. The encoded protein is CASSQRREYYEQYF.

V and J are TRBV29-1 and TRBJ2-7; no clear D. CDR1 and CDR2 (germline): SQVTM, ANQGSEA. This CDR3 has 14 residues. V lost 3 bases to trimming and J lost 0 bases, with 12 bases between them. CDR3 DNA sequence: TGCAGCGTTGAGTTGAGTCCGAGCTCCTACGAGCAGTACTTC. Translation gives CSVELSPSSYEQYF.

J is TRBJ2-2 and V is TRBV6-4; TRBD1 might be the D (5 bases). The CDR3 spans 15 residues. Trimming left V 3 bases short and J 5 bases short, with 13 bases between. The germline V gene encodes CDR1 MRHNA and CDR2 SNTAGT. The CDR3 DNA reads TGTGCCAGCAGTGAAATAGGACGGACAACCGGGGAGCTGTTTTTT. Protein sequence: CASSEIGRTTGELFF.

This chain links TRBV21-1 with TRBJ1-5; the table's D gene call, TRBD1, was not cross checked with the DNA. TRBV21-1 is annotated as a pseudogene. This CDR3 contains 13 residues. The CDR3: CASLGQNNQPQHF. The CDR3, as DNA: TGTGCCAGTTTGGGACAGAACAATCAGCCCCAGCATTTT.

This chain uses TRBV5-1 with TRBJ2-2; the match to TRBD1 covers 8 bases. Per the germline V gene, CDR1 is SGHRS and CDR2 is YFSETQ. The ends lost 2 bases at V and 5 bases at J; junction bases unmatched: 8. This CDR3 contains 16 residues. CDR3 DNA sequence: TGCGCCAGCAGCTTCATCTCAGGGGGCTGGACCGGGGAGCTGTTTTTT. This translates into CASSFISGGWTGELFF.

The sample holds one count of this clone. The chain employs TRBV9 and TRBJ2-3, with a possible D match to TRBD1 (6 bases). Trimming removed 0 bases from V and 4 bases from J, with 12 bases in between. The germline V gene has CDR1 SGDLS and CDR2 YYNGEE. This CDR3 has 15 residues. CDR3 region: CASSVEHSGADTQYF. DNA of the CDR3: TGTGCCAGCAGCGTAGAACATTCAGGGGCAGATACGCAGTATTTT. Full variable domain (missing parts from reference TRBV9 and TRBJ2-3): DSGVTQTPKHLITATGQRVTLRCSPRSGDLSVYWYQQSLDQGLQFLIQYYNGEERAKGNILERFSAQQFPDLHSELNLSSLELGDSALYFCASSVEHSGADTQYFGPGTRLTVL.

This chain uses TRBV28 with TRBJ2-5; TRBD1 is a possible D gene (6 bases). Germline values: CDR1 MDHEN, CDR2 SYDVKM. This CDR3 comprises 12 residues. The V end lost 5 bases, the J end lost 3 bases, and 7 bases lay between the germline ends. The CDR3 DNA follows: TGTGCCAGCAGTAGGACAGAAGAGACCCAGTACTTC. It translates to CASSRTEETQYF.

The chain employs TRBV7-8 and TRBJ2-1; 9 bases align to TRBD1. The J segment lost 6 bases and the V segment lost 1 base, leaving 25 bases of the junction unmatched. The germline gives CDR1 SGHVS, CDR2 FQNEAQ. This CDR3 spans 22 amino acids. For the CDR3, the DNA is TGTGCCAGCAGCTTAGGCTACAAAGGGACAGGGTCGGGACCGGCAAACAGCAATGAGCAGTTCTTC. Its protein product is CASSLGYKGTGSGPANSNEQFF. The variable domain in full, completed from reference TRBV7-8 and TRBJ2-1, reads GAGVSQSPRYKVAKRGQDVALRCDPISGHVSLFWYQQALGQGPEFLTYFQNEAQLDKSGLPSDRFFAERPEGSVSTLKIQRTQQEDSAVYLCASSLGYKGTGSGPANSNEQFFGPGTRLTVL.

V gene TRBV4-2 combines with J gene TRBJ2-7; D unresolved. The CDR3 totals 15 residues. Germline V gene data show CDR1 as LGHNA and CDR2 as YNFKEQ. The V end lost 1 base, the J end lost 3 bases, and 13 bases lay between the germline ends. The CDR3 loop reads CASSQARRYDYEQYF. CDR3 in DNA: TGTGCCAGCAGCCAAGCCCGCCGCTACGACTACGAGCAGTACTTC.

The chain has TRBV7-9 and TRBJ1-1; D remains ambiguous. The germline gives CDR1 SEHNR, CDR2 FQNEAQ (reference sequence). The CDR3 consists of 14 residues. V lost 2 bases to trimming and J lost 8 bases, with 15 bases between them. Written as DNA, the CDR3 is TGTGCCAGCAGCTTAATGGGCAGCGGATGGGAAGCTTTCTTT. This encodes CASSLMGSGWEAFF.

The chain uses TRBV6-1 and TRBJ2-1; D remains unclear. V lost 2 bases to trimming and J lost 5 bases, with 13 bases between them. CDR3 length equals 15 residues. Germline V lookup: CDR1 MNHNS, CDR2 SASEGT. For the CDR3, the DNA is TGTGCCAGCAGTGAACGGTTAGAGTACCACAATGAGCAGTTCTTC. It specifies CASSERLEYHNEQFF.